The rows below give T cell receptor beta chains drawn from one sample of a study of cytomegalovirus exposure and HLA in healthy donors. Produced via immunoSEQ multiplex PCR; TCRdb's table is partial and in-frame only. The data contain fewer than 120,000 clones, over 65% of them singletons. Specimen: PBMCs. These receptors all come from a young man in good health and CMV-seropositive. Both conserved end residues are part of each CDR3. A D gene is named only where the DNA matches it firmly. The listing skips clone size in some rows; elsewhere it reads once, few, many or a size class.

V gene	J gene	D gene	clone size	CDR3 protein	CDR3 DNA
TRBV19	TRBJ1-6	-	-	CASSKVGWNNSPLHF	TGTGCCAGTAGTAAAGTGGGCTGGAATAATTCACCCCTCCACTTT
TRBV30	TRBJ1-3	TRBD1	-	CAWSALTGENTIYF	TGTGCCTGGAGTGCCCTGACAGGGGAAAACACCATATATTTT
TRBV30	TRBJ2-5	TRBD2	few	CAWSVGLAGETQYF	TGTGCCTGGAGCGTTGGGCTAGCGGGGGAGACCCAGTACTTC
TRBV6-5	TRBJ2-2	-	few	CASTSDSSTGELFF	TGTGCCAGCACTTCGGACTCCAGCACCGGGGAGCTGTTTTTT
TRBV4-1	TRBJ1-2	TRBD1	-	CASSLQTGPNYGYTF	TGCGCCAGCAGCCTCCAGACAGGGCCAAACTATGGCTACACCTTC
TRBV7-2	TRBJ1-1	TRBD1	-	CASSPGTGTNTEAFF	TGTGCCAGCAGCCCCGGGACAGGAACCAACACTGAAGCTTTCTTT
TRBV10-2	TRBJ2-1	-	-	CASSEWRGHNEQFF	TGCGCCAGCAGTGAGTGGCGGGGTCACAATGAGCAGTTCTTC
TRBV23-1	TRBJ2-7	-	-	CASSQGRAHEQYF	TGCGCCAGCAGTCAAGGCAGGGCCCACGAGCAGTACTTC
TRBV6-6	TRBJ2-1	-	-	CASSPGLNYNEQFF	TGTGCCAGCAGCCCGGGACTGAACTACAATGAGCAGTTCTTC
TRBV9	TRBJ2-1	TRBD1	-	CASSQGGQGFDEQFF	TGTGCCAGCAGCCAGGGGGGACAGGGGTTCGATGAGCAGTTCTTC
TRBV19	TRBJ2-7	TRBD2	-	CASSLRLASKHEQYF	TGTGCCAGTAGTCTCCGACTAGCTTCGAAGCACGAGCAGTACTTC
TRBV19	TRBJ2-1	TRBD2	-	CASSMTSGRSYNEQFF	TGTGCCAGTAGTATGACTAGCGGCCGCTCCTACAATGAGCAGTTCTTC
TRBV19	TRBJ1-1	TRBD1	few	CASRQGVTEAFF	TGTGCCAGTAGGCAGGGGGTGACCGAAGCTTTCTTT
TRBV11-2	TRBJ2-7	-	once	CASSSTEHYEQYF	TGTGCCAGCAGCTCGACAGAACATTACGAGCAGTACTTC
TRBV15	TRBJ1-5	TRBD1	-	CATSRDRGRNQPQHF	TGTGCCACCAGCAGAGACAGGGGGAGGAATCAGCCCCAGCATTTT
TRBV6-1	TRBJ1-2	-	-	CASSEGVGDLGIDYGYTF	TGTGCCAGCAGTGAGGGAGTGGGTGATTTAGGTATAGACTATGGCTACACCTTC
TRBV28	TRBJ1-4	TRBD1	-	CASSSPQGGEKLFF	TGTGCCAGCAGTTCCCCCCAGGGGGGCGAAAAACTGTTTTTT
TRBV11-2	TRBJ2-7	-	-	CASSIQATGYEQYF	TGCGCCAGCAGCATACAGGCTACGGGTTACGAGCAGTACTTC
TRBV28	TRBJ1-1	-	-	CASSPVGEADTEAFF	TGTGCCAGCAGTCCAGTCGGGGAAGCGGACACTGAAGCTTTCTTT
TRBV9	TRBJ1-1	-	-	CASSEWGDPIPGTEAFF	TGTGCCAGCAGCGAATGGGGGGACCCCATCCCGGGGACTGAAGCTTTCTTT
TRBV6-5	TRBJ1-5	TRBD1	-	CASRGQGSEPQHF	TGTGCCAGCCGGGGACAGGGGAGTGAGCCCCAGCATTTT
TRBV4-1	TRBJ2-2	-	few	CASSPISGTGELFF	TGCGCCAGCAGCCCGATATCGGGGACCGGGGAGCTGTTTTTT
TRBV6-5	TRBJ1-2	-	-	CASSSLGGFDGYTF	TGTGCCAGCAGTTCCCTTGGGGGGTTTGATGGCTACACCTTC
TRBV2	TRBJ2-7	TRBD1	-	CASSLGQVGGYEQYF	TGTGCCAGCAGTCTTGGACAGGTGGGCGGTTACGAGCAGTACTTC
TRBV12-2	TRBJ2-1	-	-	CASRSRTSGDYNEQFF	TGTGCAAGTCGCTCCCGGACTAGCGGGGATTACAATGAGCAGTTCTTC
TRBV11-1	TRBJ2-3	TRBD2	-	CASSSLAGGPTDTQYF	TGTGCCAGCAGCTCCCTAGCGGGGGGGCCAACAGATACGCAGTATTTT
TRBV5-1	TRBJ2-7	-	once	CASSLVQGSYEQYF	TGCGCCAGCAGCTTGGTACAGGGAAGCTACGAGCAGTACTTC
TRBV19	TRBJ2-3	-	once	CASSIGGLDTQYF	TGTGCCAGTAGTATAGGGGGCTTAGATACGCAGTATTTT
TRBV15	TRBJ2-2	TRBD2	-	CASRGENTGELFF	TGTGCCAGTCGGGGGGAGAACACCGGGGAGCTGTTTTTT
TRBV7-9	TRBJ2-7	TRBD2	-	CASSPNSGGESF	TGTGCCAGCAGCCCGAATAGCGGGGGGGAAAGCTTC
TRBV18	TRBJ1-1	TRBD1	-	CASSPRGQGGNTEAFF	TGTGCCAGCTCACCCCGAGGACAGGGAGGGAACACTGAAGCTTTCTTT
TRBV19	TRBJ2-7	-	-	CASSAGSEGWSEQYF	TGTGCCAGTAGTGCGGGCTCCGAGGGTTGGAGCGAGCAGTACTTC
TRBV9	TRBJ1-2	-	-	CASSVGGKVNYGYTF	TGTGCCAGCAGCGTAGGAGGGAAGGTCAACTATGGCTACACCTTC
TRBV27	TRBJ2-7	-	-	CASSPVGQGGFDEQYF	TGTGCCAGCTCACCGGTCGGGCAGGGGGGTTTCGACGAGCAGTACTTC
TRBV9	TRBJ2-3	TRBD2	-	CASSGLAGGTDTQYF	TGTGCCAGCAGTGGACTAGCGGGGGGAACAGATACGCAGTATTTT
TRBV5-1	TRBJ2-5	TRBD2	-	CASSFERGGQETQYF	TGCGCCAGCAGCTTCGAGCGGGGGGGACAAGAGACCCAGTACTTC
TRBV5-6	TRBJ2-7	TRBD2	once	CASSFGGSTYEQYF	TGTGCCAGCAGCTTCGGGGGGTCTACCTACGAGCAGTACTTC
TRBV28	TRBJ2-7	TRBD1	-	CASSPSTGGYEQYF	TGTGCCAGCAGTCCCTCGACAGGGGGCTACGAGCAGTACTTC
TRBV9	TRBJ2-5	TRBD2	-	CASSVSGGDETQYF	TGTGCCAGCAGCGTTAGCGGGGGGGATGAGACCCAGTACTTC
TRBV10-1	TRBJ2-3	TRBD2	few	CASSGAGGPQDTQYF	TGCGCCAGCAGTGGAGCGGGGGGGCCCCAGGATACGCAGTATTTT
TRBV6-5	TRBJ1-1	-	few	CATCPLRNTEAFF	TGTGCCACCTGTCCTCTCAGGAACACTGAAGCTTTCTTT
TRBV13	TRBJ2-7	TRBD2	-	CASSLGSGGSYEQYF	TGTGCCAGCAGCTTAGGTAGCGGGGGCTCCTACGAGCAGTACTTC
TRBV11-3	TRBJ2-7	-	-	CASSFGPSYEQYF	TGTGCCAGCAGCTTTGGGCCCTCCTACGAGCAGTACTTC
TRBV11-3	TRBJ2-1	TRBD2	-	CASSLEASGGRGEQFF	TGTGCCAGCAGCTTAGAGGCTAGCGGGGGGCGTGGTGAGCAGTTCTTC
TRBV27	TRBJ2-5	TRBD2	-	CASSDHRTSGEDGMVETQYF	TGTGCCAGCAGCGATCACCGGACTAGCGGGGAAGACGGTATGGTGGAGACCCAGTACTTC
TRBV4-3	TRBJ1-4	-	-	CASSQDTGRSVFEKLFF	TGCGCCAGCAGCCAAGATACGGGAAGATCGGTTTTTGAAAAACTGTTTTTT
TRBV14	TRBJ1-2	TRBD1	-	CASSRRQGHGYTF	TGTGCCAGCAGCCGGAGACAGGGGCATGGCTACACCTTC
TRBV4-1	TRBJ2-7	-	-	CASSQAGDYEQYF	TGCGCCAGCAGCCAGGCAGGGGACTACGAGCAGTACTTC
TRBV7-8	TRBJ1-4	TRBD1	-	CASSLVGQGEEKLFF	TGTGCCAGCAGCTTAGTTGGACAGGGGGAAGAAAAACTGTTTTTT
TRBV18	TRBJ1-2	TRBD1	-	CASSPDRENGYTF	TGTGCCAGCTCACCCGACAGGGAAAATGGCTACACCTTC
TRBV7-9	TRBJ1-3	-	once	CASSSNAGTTGNTIYF	TGTGCCAGCAGCTCAAACGCCGGGACAACTGGAAACACCATATATTTT
TRBV11-2	TRBJ2-7	-	-	CACDKTTASEQYF	TGTGCCTGCGACAAGACCACCGCCAGCGAGCAGTACTTC
TRBV10-2	TRBJ2-7	TRBD1	-	CASLGTGTYEQYF	TGCGCCAGCCTCGGGACAGGGACTTACGAGCAGTACTTC
TRBV7-8	TRBJ1-2	-	-	CASSPQLTETYGYTF	TGTGCCAGCAGCCCTCAGCTGACAGAAACATATGGCTACACCTTC
TRBV28	TRBJ2-7	TRBD2	-	CASSLPAASGGYEQYF	TGTGCCAGCAGTTTACCTGCGGCTAGCGGGGGTTACGAGCAGTACTTC
TRBV14	TRBJ2-1	TRBD2	-	CASSQLLAGDYNEQFF	TGTGCCAGCAGCCAACTACTAGCGGGGGATTACAATGAGCAGTTCTTC
TRBV4-3	TRBJ1-5	-	-	CASSQDETAYQPQHF	TGCGCCAGCAGCCAAGATGAGACAGCTTATCAGCCCCAGCATTTT
TRBV28	TRBJ2-1	TRBD2	-	CASSFRLAVNEQFF	TGTGCCAGCAGTTTTAGGCTAGCGGTCAATGAGCAGTTCTTC
TRBV28	TRBJ2-5	TRBD2	-	CASSLGAGGLETQYF	TGTGCCAGCAGTTTAGGGGCGGGGGGTCTTGAGACCCAGTACTTC
TRBV7-2	TRBJ2-3	TRBD1	-	CASSDQGAHATATQYF	TGTGCCAGCAGCGACCAGGGGGCGCATGCCACAGCTACGCAGTATTTT